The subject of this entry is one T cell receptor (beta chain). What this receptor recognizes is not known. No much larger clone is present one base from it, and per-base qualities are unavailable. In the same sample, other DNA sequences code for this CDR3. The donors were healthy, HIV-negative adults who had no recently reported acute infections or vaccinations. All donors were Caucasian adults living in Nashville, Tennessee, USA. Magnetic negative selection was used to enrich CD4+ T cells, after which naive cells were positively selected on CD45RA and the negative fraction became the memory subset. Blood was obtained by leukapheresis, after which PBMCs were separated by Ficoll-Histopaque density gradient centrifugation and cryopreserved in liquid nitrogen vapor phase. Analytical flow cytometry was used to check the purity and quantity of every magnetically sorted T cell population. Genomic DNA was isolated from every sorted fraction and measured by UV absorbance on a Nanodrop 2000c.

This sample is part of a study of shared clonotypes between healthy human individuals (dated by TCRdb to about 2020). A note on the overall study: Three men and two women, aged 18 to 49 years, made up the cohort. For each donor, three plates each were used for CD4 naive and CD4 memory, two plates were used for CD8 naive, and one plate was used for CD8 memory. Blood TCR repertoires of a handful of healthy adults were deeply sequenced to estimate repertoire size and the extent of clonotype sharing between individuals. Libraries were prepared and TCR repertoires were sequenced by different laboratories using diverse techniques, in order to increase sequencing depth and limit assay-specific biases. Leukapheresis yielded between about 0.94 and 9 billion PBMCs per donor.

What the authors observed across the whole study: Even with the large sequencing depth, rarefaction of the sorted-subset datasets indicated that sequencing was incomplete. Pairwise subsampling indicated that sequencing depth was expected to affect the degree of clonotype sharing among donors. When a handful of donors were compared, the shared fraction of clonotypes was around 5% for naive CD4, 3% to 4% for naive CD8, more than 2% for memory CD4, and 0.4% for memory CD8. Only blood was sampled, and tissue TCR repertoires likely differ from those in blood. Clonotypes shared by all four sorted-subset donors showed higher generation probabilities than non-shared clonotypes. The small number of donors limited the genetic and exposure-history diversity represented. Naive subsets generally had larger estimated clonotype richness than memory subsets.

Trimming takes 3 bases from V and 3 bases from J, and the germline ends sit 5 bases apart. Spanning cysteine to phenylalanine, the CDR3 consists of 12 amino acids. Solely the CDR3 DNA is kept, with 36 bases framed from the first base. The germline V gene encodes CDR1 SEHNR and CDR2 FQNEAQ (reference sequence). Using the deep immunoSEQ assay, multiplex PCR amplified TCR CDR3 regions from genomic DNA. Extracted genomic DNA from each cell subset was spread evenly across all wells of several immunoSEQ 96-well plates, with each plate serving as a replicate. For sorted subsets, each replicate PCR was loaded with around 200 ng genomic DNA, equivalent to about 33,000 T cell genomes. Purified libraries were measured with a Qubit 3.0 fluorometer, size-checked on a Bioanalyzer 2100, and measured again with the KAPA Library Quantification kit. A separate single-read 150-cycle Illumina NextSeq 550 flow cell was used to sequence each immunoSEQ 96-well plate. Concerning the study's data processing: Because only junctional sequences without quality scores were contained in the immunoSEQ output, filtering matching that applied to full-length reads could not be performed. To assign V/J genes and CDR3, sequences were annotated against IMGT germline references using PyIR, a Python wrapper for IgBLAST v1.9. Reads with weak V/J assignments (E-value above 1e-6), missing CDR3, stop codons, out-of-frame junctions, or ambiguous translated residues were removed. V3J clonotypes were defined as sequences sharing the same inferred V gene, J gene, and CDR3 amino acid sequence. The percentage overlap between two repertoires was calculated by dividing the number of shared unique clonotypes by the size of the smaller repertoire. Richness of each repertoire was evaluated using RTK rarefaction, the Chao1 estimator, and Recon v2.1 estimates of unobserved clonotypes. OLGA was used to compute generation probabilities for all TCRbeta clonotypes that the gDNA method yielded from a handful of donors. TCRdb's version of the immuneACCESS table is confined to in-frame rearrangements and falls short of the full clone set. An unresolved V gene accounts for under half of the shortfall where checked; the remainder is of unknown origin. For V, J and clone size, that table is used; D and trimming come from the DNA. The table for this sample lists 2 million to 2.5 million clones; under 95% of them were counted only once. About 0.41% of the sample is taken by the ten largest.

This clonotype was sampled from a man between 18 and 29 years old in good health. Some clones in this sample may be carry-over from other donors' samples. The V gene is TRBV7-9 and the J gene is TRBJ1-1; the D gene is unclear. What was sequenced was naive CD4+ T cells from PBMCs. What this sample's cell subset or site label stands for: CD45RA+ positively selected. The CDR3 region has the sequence CASSFSDTEAFF. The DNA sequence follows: TGTGCCAGCAGCTTCTCAGACACTGAAGCTTTCTTT.